The 27 T cell receptor beta chains reported below all come from one sample, sequenced in a study of cytomegalovirus exposure and HLA in healthy donors. Libraries were prepared by immunoSEQ multiplex PCR; TCRdb keeps only in-frame clonotypes and omits some of them. The sample yields about 130,000 clones, approximately 90% seen once. Specimen: PBMCs. Receptor source: a woman in her twenties or thirties in good health and CMV-seropositive.

The J gene is TRBJ2-7, the V gene TRBV19; the match to TRBD1 covers 8 bases. J was trimmed by 3 bases and V by 5 bases; bases with no gene match: 6. The CDR3 covers 14 residues. Germline V CDR1 and CDR2: LNHDA, SQIVND (reference sequence). The CDR3: CASSPGQAYYEQYF. The CDR3 DNA is TGTGCCAGTAGTCCGGGACAGGCATACTACGAGCAGTACTTC.

This chain joins TRBV6-6 and TRBJ1-5; 9 bases are shared with TRBD1. Germline V gene data show CDR1 as MNHNY and CDR2 as SVGAGI (reference sequence). The J segment lost 4 bases and the V segment lost 2 bases, leaving 3 bases of the junction unmatched. This CDR3 has 15 amino acids. This CDR3 reads CASSYADRGNQPQHF. For the CDR3, the DNA is TGTGCCAGCAGTTACGCGGACAGGGGAAATCAGCCCCAGCATTTT.

The chain is built from TRBV2 and TRBJ2-5; 8 bases agree with TRBD2. After removal of 5 bases from V and 5 bases from J, the junction contained 7 bases not matched to a gene. This CDR3 comprises 14 residues. CDR1 is SNHLY, CDR2 FYNNEI, per germline. This CDR3 is CASSSTGGMETQYF. CDR3 sequence (DNA): TGTGCCAGCAGTTCCACGGGGGGGATGGAGACCCAGTACTTC.

J is TRBJ2-7 and V is TRBV28; D perhaps matches TRBD1 (5 bases). The germline V gene has CDR1 MDHEN and CDR2 SYDVKM. The V and J ends lost 7 bases and 2 bases respectively, with 15 bases between them. CDR3 length: 14 amino acids. DNA for the CDR3: TGTGCCAGCACGCTCGCGACAGATCCCTACGAGCAGTACTTC. This encodes CASTLATDPYEQYF.

Points on this clone: Germline and junction disagree at one end, which may indicate a read error. The chain employs TRBV13 and TRBJ1-2, with TRBD1 matching 9 bases. In germline, CDR1 is PRHDT, CDR2 FYEKMQ (reference sequence). The CDR3 totals 11 residues. DNA for the CDR3: TGTGCCAGCAGCCAAACAGGGGGCCTTAGCTTC. It translates to CASSQTGGLSF.

The V gene is TRBV7-8, the J gene TRBJ2-7; TRBD2 might be the D (5 bases). This CDR3 spans 13 amino acids. The germline V gene encodes CDR1 SGHVS and CDR2 FQNEAQ. V gave up 5 bases and J gave up 1 base, with 9 bases separating them. The CDR3 region is CASSAGLSYEQYF. The CDR3 bases are TGTGCCAGCAGCGCAGGACTGTCCTACGAGCAGTACTTC.

The chain carries TRBV10-2 and TRBJ2-7; 9 positions agree with TRBD1. The CDR3 spans 14 residues. With 5 bases clipped from V and 5 bases from J, the junction kept 7 bases outside the gene matches. Germline values: CDR1 WSHSY, CDR2 SAAADI. This CDR3 reads CASSIPGQGHEQYF. The CDR3 nucleotides are TGCGCCAGCAGTATACCGGGACAGGGACACGAGCAGTACTTC.

The DNA for the CDR3 is TGTGCCAGCAGTTTATGCACAGCGAAGGGGTCCTACGAGCAGTACTTC. This encodes CASSLCTAKGSYEQYF. The chain links TRBV28 to TRBJ2-7; maybe TRBD1 (5 bases). This CDR3 is 16 amino acids long. V was clipped by 0 bases and J by 1 base, with 13 bases between them. Per the germline V gene, CDR1 is MDHEN and CDR2 is SYDVKM.

The chain employs TRBV6-1 and TRBJ2-2; maybe TRBD1 (5 bases). V shed 2 bases and J shed 4 bases, with 11 bases lying between them. This CDR3 is 15 amino acids long. Per germline, CDR1 MNHNS and CDR2 SASEGT. The CDR3 coding sequence is TGTGCCAGCAGTGAACCAGGGCTGGGCACCGGGGAGCTGTTTTTT. Translating gives CASSEPGLGTGELFF.

The chain combines TRBV11-2 with TRBJ2-1; 7 bases fit TRBD2. Germline V gene lookup returns CDR1 SGHAT and CDR2 FQNNGV. This CDR3 contains 14 residues. Trimming at V came to 2 bases and at J to 3 bases, leaving 1 base not matched to a gene. CDR3 bases: TGTGCCAGCAGCTTACAGCGGGACTACAATGAGCAGTTCTTC. The encoded protein is CASSLQRDYNEQFF. Together with reference TRBV11-2 and TRBJ2-1, the CDR3 gives the full variable domain: EAGVAQSPRYKIIEKRQSVAFWCNPISGHATLYWYQQILGQGPKLLIQFQNNGVVDDSQLPKDRFSAERLKGVDSTLKIQPAKLEDSAVYLCASSLQRDYNEQFFGPGTRLTVL.

The genes are TRBV2 and TRBJ1-2; 8 nucleotides match TRBD1. The length of the CDR3 is 15 residues. Germline V CDR1 and CDR2: SNHLY, FYNNEI. The V and J ends lost 8 bases and 2 bases, in that order; junction bases with no gene match: 10. CDR3: CASQRSGQANYGYTF. The CDR3, as DNA: TGTGCCAGCCAACGGTCGGGACAGGCGAACTATGGCTACACCTTC.

This sequence joins TRBV9 and TRBJ2-3, with TRBD1 matching 8 bases. Germline loops: CDR1 SGDLS, CDR2 YYNGEE. V lost 2 bases and J lost 2; bases outside the gene matches: 4. The CDR3 runs 15 residues. The CDR3 DNA reads as TGTGCCAGCAGCGTGGGACAGGCCTACACAGATACGCAGTATTTT. Translation gives CASSVGQAYTDTQYF.

The chain is built from TRBV13 and TRBJ2-3; 7 bases match TRBD1. Unmatched junction bases numbered 6, after V lost 5 bases and J lost 4 bases. The CDR3 loop spans 14 amino acids. Germline V gene lookup returns CDR1 PRHDT and CDR2 FYEKMQ (reference sequence). The CDR3 is CASSVKTGADTQYF. Here the CDR3 DNA reads TGTGCCAGCAGCGTTAAAACAGGGGCAGATACGCAGTATTTT.

V and J are TRBV19 and TRBJ1-1; D remains unclear. Germline V gene sequence: CDR1 LNHDA, CDR2 SQIVND (reference sequence). The CDR3 length is 15 residues. V lost 3 bases to trimming and J lost 1 base, with 12 bases between them. CDR3 sequence: CASSIRSTTNTEAFF. CDR3 nucleotides: TGTGCCAGTAGTATCCGGAGCACGACGAACACTGAAGCTTTCTTT.

This clone was recorded a few times. The CDR3 DNA sequence: TGTGCCAGCTCACCACCGAAAGAGGGGGCTGGAAACACCATATATTTT. It translates to CASSPPKEGAGNTIYF. This sequence joins TRBV18 and TRBJ1-3; weak D call: TRBD1 (6 bases). The CDR3 totals 16 residues. V lost 0 bases and J 2 bases, leaving 11 bases between the germline ends. Germline CDR1 and CDR2: KGHSH and LQKENI. The whole variable domain, remainder taken from reference TRBV18 and TRBJ1-3, is NAGVMQNPRHLVRRRGQEARLRCSPMKGHSHVYWYRQLPEEGLKFMVYLQKENIIDESGMPKERFSAEFPKEGPSILRIQQVVRGDSAAYFCASSPPKEGAGNTIYFGEGSWLTVV.

V is TRBV2 and J is TRBJ2-1, with D possibly TRBD1 on 5 matching bases. The CDR3 loop spans 15 amino acids. Germline V gene sequence: CDR1 SNHLY, CDR2 FYNNEI. With 5 bases removed from V and 9 bases from J, the gap between germline ends came to 20 bases. CDR3 in DNA: TGTGCCAGCAGTTCAGACAGCTACATTACGGGTGAGCAGTTCTTC. Amino acids: CASSSDSYITGEQFF.

This rearrangement joins TRBV28 to TRBJ1-4, with 9 bases lining up with TRBD1. Germline V gene lookup returns CDR1 MDHEN and CDR2 SYDVKM. V dropped 7 bases and J dropped 5; count of bases not matched to a gene: 14. The CDR3 loop spans 17 amino acids. The chain's CDR3 is CASNPLPDGTGNEKLFF. In DNA, the CDR3 is TGTGCCAGCAATCCCCTCCCGGACGGGACAGGGAATGAAAAACTGTTTTTT.

The chain combines TRBV29-1 with TRBJ2-5; TRBD1 matches at 9 bases. With 6 bases clipped from V and 5 bases from J, the junction kept 10 bases outside the gene matches. This CDR3 is built from 14 residues. Germline loops: CDR1 SQVTM, CDR2 ANQGSEA. The CDR3 spells CSVAHRGREETQYF. The CDR3 coding sequence is TGCAGCGTGGCGCACAGGGGGCGGGAGGAGACCCAGTACTTC.

About this clone: The same CDR3 arises from other DNA sequences in this sample as well. The rearrangement joins TRBV6-5 to TRBJ1-5; no definite D call. The V gene lost 2 bases and the J gene lost 4 bases, with 6 bases spanning the gap. The CDR3 spans 13 residues. Per the germline V gene, CDR1 is MNHEY and CDR2 is SVGAGI. CDR3 nucleotide sequence: TGTGCCAGCAGTTACAGTAGAAATCAGCCCCAGCATTTT. The encoded protein is CASSYSRNQPQHF.

This clone occurred once. J is TRBJ1-3 and V is TRBV6-5; D unresolved. Germline-derived CDR1 and CDR2 are MNHEY and SVGAGI. The CDR3 length is 15 residues. Trimming shortened V by 4 bases and J by 8 bases, and 18 bases separated the two germline ends. The CDR3 sequence is CASSSLDRPEDTIYF. CDR3 sequence (DNA): TGTGCCAGCAGTTCCCTTGACCGTCCCGAGGACACCATATATTTT.

The chain is built from TRBV27 and TRBJ2-1, with TRBD2 identical over 8 bases. The V gene's germline CDR1 is MNHEY and CDR2 SMNVEV (reference sequence). CDR3 size: 13 residues. V trimming: 4 bases; J trimming: 9 bases; junction bases outside the gene matches: 5. CDR3 in DNA: TGTGCCAGCAGTTCCCACCTAGCGGGTGAGCAGTTCTTC. Translating it yields CASSSHLAGEQFF.

This clone was seen once. The rearrangement links TRBV7-3 to TRBJ2-7, with TRBD2 matching over 9 bases. The CDR3 sequence is 15 residues long. Germline V gives CDR1 SGHTA, CDR2 FQGTGA. V shed 5 bases and J 7 bases; nucleotides not matched to a gene: 12. CDR3 residues: CASSPWAGGRQEQYF. CDR3 in DNA: TGTGCCAGCAGCCCCTGGGCGGGAGGGCGTCAAGAGCAGTACTTC.

The chain carries TRBV18 and TRBJ2-7, with 13 nucleotides matching TRBD2. Trimming cost V 3 bases and J 7 bases; bases outside gene matches: 6. Germline V CDR1 and CDR2: KGHSH, LQKENI. This CDR3 has 15 amino acids. The CDR3 DNA reads TGTGCCAGCTCACCCTCACTAGCGGGGGGGGGAGAGCAGTACTTC. The encoded protein is CASSPSLAGGGEQYF.

J is TRBJ2-3 and V is TRBV2; 8 bases map to TRBD2. The V segment lost 7 bases and the J segment 2 bases; nucleotides outside the gene matches: 5. Germline assignment: CDR1 SNHLY and CDR2 FYNNEI. This CDR3 contains 14 residues. The DNA for the CDR3 is TGTGCCAGCAAACGTAGCGGGATCACAGATACGCAGTATTTT. Protein: CASKRSGITDTQYF.

In its sample, this clone was seen a few times. This chain links TRBV7-2 with TRBJ2-1; no definite D call. The length of the CDR3 is 16 residues. Trimming removed 1 base from V and 0 bases from J, with 10 bases in between. In germline, CDR1 is SGHTA, CDR2 FQGNSA. The CDR3 loop is CASSLGQASSYNEQFF. In nucleotides, the CDR3 is TGTGCCAGCAGCTTAGGCCAGGCGAGCTCCTACAATGAGCAGTTCTTC.

The chain uses TRBV5-4 and TRBJ2-3; 7 bases align to TRBD2. Germline V lookup: CDR1 SGHNT, CDR2 YYREEE (reference sequence). Losses at the gene ends were 2 bases for V and 5 bases for J; bases not matched to a gene: 5. The CDR3 has 14 residues. The CDR3 bases are TGTGCCAGCAGCTTTCAGCGGGATTTAGATACGCAGTATTTT. Translating it yields CASSFQRDLDTQYF.

The chain has TRBV5-6 and TRBJ1-4, with D unclear. Germline V gene data show CDR1 as SGHDT and CDR2 as YYEEEE. This CDR3 region has 16 residues. Trimming removed 5 bases from V and 4 bases from J, with 18 bases in between. The CDR3, as DNA: TGTGCCAGCAGTTTCACCCTGGCGGAAGATAATGAAAAACTGTTTTTT. The encoded protein is CASSFTLAEDNEKLFF.